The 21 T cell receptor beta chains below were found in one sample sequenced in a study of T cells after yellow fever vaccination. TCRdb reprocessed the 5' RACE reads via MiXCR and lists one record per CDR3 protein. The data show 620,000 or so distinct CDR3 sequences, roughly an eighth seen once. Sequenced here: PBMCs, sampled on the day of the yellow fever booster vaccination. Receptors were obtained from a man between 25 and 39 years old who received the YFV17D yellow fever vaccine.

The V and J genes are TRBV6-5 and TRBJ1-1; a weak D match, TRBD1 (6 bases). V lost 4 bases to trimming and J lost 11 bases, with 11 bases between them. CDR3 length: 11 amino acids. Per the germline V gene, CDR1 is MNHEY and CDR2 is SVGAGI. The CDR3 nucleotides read TGTGCCAGCAGTTCCGGGACACCGGCTTTCTTT. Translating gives CASSSGTPAFF.

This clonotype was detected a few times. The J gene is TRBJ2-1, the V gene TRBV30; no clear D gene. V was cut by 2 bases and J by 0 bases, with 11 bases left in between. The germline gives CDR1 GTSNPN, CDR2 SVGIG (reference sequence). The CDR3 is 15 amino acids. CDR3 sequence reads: CAWSLGASSYNEQFF. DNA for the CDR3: TGTGCCTGGAGTTTAGGCGCCAGCTCCTACAATGAGCAGTTCTTC.

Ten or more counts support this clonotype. The CDR3: CASSWMRGPTGELFF. As DNA, the CDR3 is TGTGCCAGCAGTTGGATGAGGGGGCCCACCGGGGAGCTGTTTTTT. The J gene is TRBJ2-2, the V gene TRBV27; TRBD1 aligns across 7 bases. Trimming took 4 bases from V and 4 from J; bases not matched to a gene: 6. This CDR3 has 15 amino acids. Germline V gives CDR1 MNHEY, CDR2 SMNVEV (reference sequence).

CDR3: CSVGQESYEQYF. The DNA of the CDR3 is TGCAGCGTTGGACAGGAGTCCTACGAGCAGTACTTC. V usage is TRBV29-1 and J usage is TRBJ2-7, with a possible D match to TRBD1 (6 bases). CDR3 size: 12 residues. V lost 4 bases to trimming and J lost 1 base, with 8 bases between them. Germline loops: CDR1 SQVTM, CDR2 ANQGSEA.

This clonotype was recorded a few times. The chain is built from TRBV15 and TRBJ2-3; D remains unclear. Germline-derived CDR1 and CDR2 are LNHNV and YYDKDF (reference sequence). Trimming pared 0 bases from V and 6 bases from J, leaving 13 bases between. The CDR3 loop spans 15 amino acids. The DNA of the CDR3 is TGTGCCACCAGCAGAGATCGAGGCAAGGGCGATACGCAGTATTTT. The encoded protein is CATSRDRGKGDTQYF.

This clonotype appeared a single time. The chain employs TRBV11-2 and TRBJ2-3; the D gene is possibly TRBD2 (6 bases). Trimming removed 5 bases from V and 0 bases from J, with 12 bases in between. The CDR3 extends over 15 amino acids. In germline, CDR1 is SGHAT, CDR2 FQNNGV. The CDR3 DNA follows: TGTGCCAGCAGCCACACCGGGACTAGCACAGATACGCAGTATTTT. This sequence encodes CASSHTGTSTDTQYF.

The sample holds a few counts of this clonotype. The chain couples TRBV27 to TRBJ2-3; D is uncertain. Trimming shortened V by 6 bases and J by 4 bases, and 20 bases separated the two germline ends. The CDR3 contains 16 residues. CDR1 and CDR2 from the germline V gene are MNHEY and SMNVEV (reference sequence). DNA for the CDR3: TGTGCCAGCAGCCTCATCCCAGGAAGCCCTCCAGATACGCAGTATTTT. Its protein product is CASSLIPGSPPDTQYF.

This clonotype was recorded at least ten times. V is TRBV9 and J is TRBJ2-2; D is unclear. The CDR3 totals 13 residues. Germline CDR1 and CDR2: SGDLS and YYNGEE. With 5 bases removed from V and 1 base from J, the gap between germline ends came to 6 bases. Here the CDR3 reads CASSIMNTGELFF. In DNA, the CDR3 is TGTGCCAGCAGTATTATGAACACCGGGGAGCTGTTTTTT. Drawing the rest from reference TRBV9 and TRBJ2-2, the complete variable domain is DSGVTQTPKHLITATGQRVTLRCSPRSGDLSVYWYQQSLDQGLQFLIQYYNGEERAKGNILERFSAQQFPDLHSELNLSSLELGDSALYFCASSIMNTGELFFGEGSRLTVL.

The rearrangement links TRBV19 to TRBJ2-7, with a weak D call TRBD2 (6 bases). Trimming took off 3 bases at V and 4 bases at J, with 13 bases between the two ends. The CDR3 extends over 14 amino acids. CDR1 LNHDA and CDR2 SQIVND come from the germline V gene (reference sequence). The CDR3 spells CASSIFGSAYEQYF. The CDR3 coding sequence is TGTGCCAGTAGTATTTTCGGGAGCGCTTACGAGCAGTACTTC.

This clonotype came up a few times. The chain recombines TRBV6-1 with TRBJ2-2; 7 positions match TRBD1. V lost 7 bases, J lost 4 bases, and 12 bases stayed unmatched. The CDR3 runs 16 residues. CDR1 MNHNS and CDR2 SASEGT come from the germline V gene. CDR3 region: CASIDRVLFSTGELFF. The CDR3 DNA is TGTGCCAGCATCGACAGGGTCCTATTCTCCACCGGGGAGCTGTTTTTT.

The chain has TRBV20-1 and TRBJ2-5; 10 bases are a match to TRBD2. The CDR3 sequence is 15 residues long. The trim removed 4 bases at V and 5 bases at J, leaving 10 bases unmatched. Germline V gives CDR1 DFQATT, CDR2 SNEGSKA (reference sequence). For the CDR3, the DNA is TGCAGTGCTACTCAGGCTAGCGGGAGTTGGGAGACCCAGTACTTC. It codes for CSATQASGSWETQYF.

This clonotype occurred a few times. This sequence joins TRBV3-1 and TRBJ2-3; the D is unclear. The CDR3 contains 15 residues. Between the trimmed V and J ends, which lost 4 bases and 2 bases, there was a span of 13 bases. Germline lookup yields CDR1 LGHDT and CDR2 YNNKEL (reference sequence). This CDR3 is CASSPYKAPTDTQYF. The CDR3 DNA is TGTGCCAGCAGCCCATACAAGGCCCCCACAGATACGCAGTATTTT.

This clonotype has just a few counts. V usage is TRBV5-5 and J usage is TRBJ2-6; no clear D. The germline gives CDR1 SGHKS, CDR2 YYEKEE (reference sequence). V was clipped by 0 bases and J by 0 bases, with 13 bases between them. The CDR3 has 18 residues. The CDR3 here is CASSLEVSPHSGANVLTF. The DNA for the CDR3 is TGTGCCAGCAGCTTGGAGGTCAGCCCCCACTCTGGGGCCAACGTCCTGACTTTC.

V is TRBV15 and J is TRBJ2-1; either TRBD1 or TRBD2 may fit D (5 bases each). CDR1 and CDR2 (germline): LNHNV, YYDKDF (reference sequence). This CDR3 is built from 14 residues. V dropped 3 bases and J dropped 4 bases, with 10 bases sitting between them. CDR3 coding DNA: TGTGCCACCAGCAGGGCCGGGACGTACAATGAGCAGTTCTTC. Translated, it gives CATSRAGTYNEQFF.

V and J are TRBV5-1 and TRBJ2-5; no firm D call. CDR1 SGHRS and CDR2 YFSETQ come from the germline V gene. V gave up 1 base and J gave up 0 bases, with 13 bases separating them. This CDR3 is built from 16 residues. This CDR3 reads CASSLFVDRNQETQYF. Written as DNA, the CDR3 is TGCGCCAGCAGCTTGTTTGTCGACCGGAACCAAGAGACCCAGTACTTC.

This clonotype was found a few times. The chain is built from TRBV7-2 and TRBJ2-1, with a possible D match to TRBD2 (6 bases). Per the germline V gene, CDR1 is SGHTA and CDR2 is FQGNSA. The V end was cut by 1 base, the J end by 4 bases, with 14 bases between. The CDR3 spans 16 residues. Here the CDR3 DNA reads TGTGCCAGCAGCTTAGACGGGGGAAGCTTATACAATGAGCAGTTCTTC. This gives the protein CASSLDGGSLYNEQFF.

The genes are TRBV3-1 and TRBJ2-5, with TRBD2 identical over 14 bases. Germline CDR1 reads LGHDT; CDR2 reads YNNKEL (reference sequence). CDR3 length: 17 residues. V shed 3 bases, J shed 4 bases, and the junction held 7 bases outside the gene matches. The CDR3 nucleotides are TGTGCCAGCAGCCACGGACTAGCGGGAGGAGGGGGAGAGACCCAGTACTTC. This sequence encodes CASSHGLAGGGGETQYF.

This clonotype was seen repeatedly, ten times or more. As DNA, the CDR3 is TGTGCCTCAACACCACCCGGGACAGGGAACAATGAGCAGTTCTTC. It specifies CASTPPGTGNNEQFF. The chain uses TRBV7-9 and TRBJ2-1; TRBD1 matches 9 bases. Germline CDR1 is SEHNR and CDR2 is FQNEAQ (reference sequence). The V segment lost 11 bases and the J segment 5 bases; nucleotides outside the gene matches: 13. The CDR3 runs 15 residues.

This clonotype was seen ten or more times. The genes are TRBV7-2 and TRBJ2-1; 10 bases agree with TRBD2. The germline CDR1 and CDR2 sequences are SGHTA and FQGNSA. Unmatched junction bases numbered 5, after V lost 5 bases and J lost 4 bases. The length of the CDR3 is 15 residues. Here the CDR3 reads CASSDTSGAYNEQFF. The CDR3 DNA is TGTGCCAGCAGCGACACTAGCGGGGCTTACAATGAGCAGTTCTTC.

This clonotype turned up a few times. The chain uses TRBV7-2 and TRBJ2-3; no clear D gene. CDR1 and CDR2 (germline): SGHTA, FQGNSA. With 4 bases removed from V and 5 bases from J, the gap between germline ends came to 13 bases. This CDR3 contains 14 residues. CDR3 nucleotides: TGTGCCAGCAGCTCTCCCAGCACCGGAGATACGCAGTATTTT. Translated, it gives CASSSPSTGDTQYF.

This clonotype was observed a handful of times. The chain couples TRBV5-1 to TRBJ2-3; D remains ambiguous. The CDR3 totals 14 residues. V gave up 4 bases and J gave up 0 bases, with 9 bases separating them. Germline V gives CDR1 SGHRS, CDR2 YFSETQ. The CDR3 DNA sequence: TGCGCCAGCAGCCAGGCGTACAGCACAGATACGCAGTATTTT. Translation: CASSQAYSTDTQYF.